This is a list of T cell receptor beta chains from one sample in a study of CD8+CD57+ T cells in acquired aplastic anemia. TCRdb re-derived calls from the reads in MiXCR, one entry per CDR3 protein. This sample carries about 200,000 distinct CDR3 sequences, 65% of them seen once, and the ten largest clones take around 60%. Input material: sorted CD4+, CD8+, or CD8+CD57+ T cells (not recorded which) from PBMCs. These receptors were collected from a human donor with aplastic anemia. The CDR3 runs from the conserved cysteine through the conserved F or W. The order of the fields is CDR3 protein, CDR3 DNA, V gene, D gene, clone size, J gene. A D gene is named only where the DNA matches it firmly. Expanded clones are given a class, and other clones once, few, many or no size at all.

cdr3_aa: CATSDSSVSYEQYF; cdr3_nt: TGTGCCACCAGTGATTCGTCAGTTTCCTACGAGCAGTACTTC; v_call: TRBV24-1; d_call: -; clone_size: -; j_call: TRBJ2-7
cdr3_aa: CASNLAGVGDTQYF; cdr3_nt: TGTGCCAGCAATCTAGCGGGAGTGGGAGATACGCAGTATTTT; v_call: TRBV7-3; d_call: TRBD2; clone_size: -; j_call: TRBJ2-3
cdr3_aa: CSAEGQDSYEQYF; cdr3_nt: TGCAGTGCCGAGGGACAGGACTCCTACGAGCAGTACTTC; v_call: TRBV20-1; d_call: TRBD1; clone_size: many; j_call: TRBJ2-7
cdr3_aa: CSVEDGTATYGYTF; cdr3_nt: TGCAGCGTTGAAGATGGCACAGCAACATATGGCTACACCTTC; v_call: TRBV29-1; d_call: -; clone_size: few; j_call: TRBJ1-2
cdr3_aa: CASSRQGGSDEQYF; cdr3_nt: TGTGCCAGCAGCCGGCAAGGGGGCAGTGACGAGCAGTACTTC; v_call: TRBV12-3/TRBV12-4; d_call: TRBD1; clone_size: once; j_call: TRBJ2-7
cdr3_aa: CSARVLLTYEQYF; cdr3_nt: TGCAGTGCTAGGGTCCTACTTACCTACGAGCAGTACTTC; v_call: TRBV20-1; d_call: -; clone_size: -; j_call: TRBJ2-7
cdr3_aa: CSVDDRRGTDTQYF; cdr3_nt: TGCAGCGTTGACGACAGGCGGGGCACAGATACGCAGTATTTT; v_call: TRBV29-1; d_call: -; clone_size: -; j_call: TRBJ2-3
cdr3_aa: CASSPSYNSPLHF; cdr3_nt: TGTGCCAGCAGCCCTAGCTATAATTCACCCCTCCACTTT; v_call: TRBV7-2; d_call: -; clone_size: -; j_call: TRBJ1-6
cdr3_aa: CASSQARLAENTQYF; cdr3_nt: TGCGCCAGCAGCCAAGCCCGACTAGCGGAGAATACGCAGTATTTT; v_call: TRBV4-3; d_call: TRBD2; clone_size: -; j_call: TRBJ2-3
cdr3_aa: CASRPDSLSGNTIYF; cdr3_nt: TGTGCCAGCAGACCGGACAGCCTCTCTGGAAACACCATATATTTT; v_call: TRBV2; d_call: -; clone_size: many; j_call: TRBJ1-3
cdr3_aa: CATSDSGTQYF; cdr3_nt: TGTGCCACCAGTGATTCAGGGACCCAGTACTTC; v_call: TRBV24-1; d_call: -; clone_size: -; j_call: TRBJ2-5
cdr3_aa: CATSRDRPGGNQPQHF; cdr3_nt: TGTGCCACCAGCAGAGATCGGCCGGGAGGCAATCAGCCCCAGCATTTT; v_call: TRBV15; d_call: -; clone_size: -; j_call: TRBJ1-5
cdr3_aa: CASSSRQGLSGYTF; cdr3_nt: TGTGCCAGCAGCTCTCGCCAGGGGTTGAGTGGCTACACCTTC; v_call: TRBV5-1; d_call: -; clone_size: -; j_call: TRBJ1-2
cdr3_aa: CASRSWGDEKLFF; cdr3_nt: TGCGCCAGCAGGTCGTGGGGTGATGAAAAACTGTTTTTT; v_call: TRBV4-1; d_call: -; clone_size: many; j_call: TRBJ1-4
cdr3_aa: CASSLGPVPSEKLFF; cdr3_nt: TGTGCCAGCAGCTTAGGTCCAGTCCCATCTGAAAAACTGTTTTTT; v_call: TRBV7-3; d_call: -; clone_size: -; j_call: TRBJ1-4
cdr3_aa: CASSFIAGTQETQYF; cdr3_nt: TGTGCCAGCAGCTTTATAGCGGGTACACAAGAGACCCAGTACTTC; v_call: TRBV7-2; d_call: TRBD2; clone_size: once; j_call: TRBJ2-5
cdr3_aa: CASSPVPSLRTDTQYF; cdr3_nt: TGTGCCAGCAGTCCGGTCCCGAGTTTAAGGACAGATACGCAGTATTTT; v_call: TRBV2; d_call: -; clone_size: -; j_call: TRBJ2-3
cdr3_aa: CASSLDRPQFF; cdr3_nt: TGTGCCAGCAGCTTAGACCGGCCGCAGTTCTTC; v_call: TRBV7-9; d_call: -; clone_size: few; j_call: TRBJ2-1